The 27 T cell receptor beta chains presented below share a single source sample, sequenced in a study of radiotherapy plus CTLA-4 blockade in lung cancer. The method was immunoSEQ multiplex PCR; TCRdb's version includes in-frame clones alone and lacks a portion of them. The table has around 80,000 clones, about 78% seen once; the top ten hold roughly 20%. The sequencing here drew on peripheral blood, taken from a patient treated with radiotherapy plus ipilimumab. The receptors originated from a human donor with non-small cell lung cancer whose response to radiotherapy plus ipilimumab could not be evaluated. Some clones in this sample may be carry-over from other donors' samples.

This clone was observed a few times. The DNA is omitted, as the CDR3 cannot be located on it reliably, and the CDR3 follows TCRdb's listing. This chain links TRBV7-9 with TRBJ1-1. Germline V gives CDR1 SEHNR, CDR2 FQNEAQ (reference sequence). A total of 14 residues make up the CDR3, ends included. The CDR3 protein is CASSSLTGTFGAFF.

The chain combines TRBV5-1 with TRBJ1-4; no firm D call. Germline-derived CDR1 and CDR2 are SGHRS and YFSETQ. This CDR3 spans 16 amino acids. V gave up 4 bases and J gave up 5 bases, with 18 bases separating them. The CDR3 is CASSRQVGRLNEKLFF. As DNA, the CDR3 is TGCGCCAGCAGCCGGCAGGTTGGTCGTTTAAATGAAAAACTGTTTTTT.

This chain links TRBV27 with TRBJ2-4, with D perhaps matching TRBD2 (5 bases). V gave up 6 bases and J gave up 7 bases, with 16 bases separating them. CDR1 is MNHEY and CDR2 is SMNVEV in the germline V gene (reference sequence). The CDR3 runs 14 residues. CDR3 loop: CASSLRGSGNIQYF. CDR3 DNA sequence: TGTGCCAGCAGCTTAAGAGGGAGTGGGAACATTCAGTACTTC.

The rearrangement joins TRBV5-6 to TRBJ2-3, with 8 bases lining up with TRBD2. Germline V gives CDR1 SGHDT, CDR2 YYEEEE. V dropped 2 bases and J dropped 0; count of bases not matched to a gene: 2. The CDR3 has 15 amino acids. CDR3 loop: CASSFGTRSTDTQYF. CDR3 bases: TGTGCCAGCAGCTTCGGGACTAGGAGCACAGATACGCAGTATTTT.

The rearrangement links TRBV4-1 to TRBJ1-4, with 7 positions matching TRBD1. There are 19 residues in the CDR3. With V trimmed by 3 bases and J by 4 bases, 17 bases remained unmatched. CDR1 is MGHRA, CDR2 YSYEKL, per germline. CDR3 in amino acids: CASSQAAPPAGQLNEKLFF. Written as DNA, the CDR3 is TGCGCCAGCAGCCAGGCAGCCCCCCCCGCGGGACAGCTTAATGAAAAACTGTTTTTT.

This chain links TRBV27 with TRBJ1-5, with TRBD1 matching over 7 bases. CDR3 size: 14 residues. J lost 2 bases, V lost 5 bases, and 3 bases had no gene match. The germline V gene encodes CDR1 MNHEY and CDR2 SMNVEV (reference sequence). CDR3 amino acids: CASSIGQGNQPQHF. CDR3 bases: TGTGCCAGCAGTATAGGACAGGGCAATCAGCCCCAGCATTTT.

The chain links TRBV7-3 to TRBJ1-5, with 9 bases aligning to TRBD1. Germline lookup yields CDR1 SGHTA and CDR2 FQGTGA. The CDR3 runs 14 residues. The ends lost 5 bases at V and 6 bases at J; junction bases unmatched: 5. The CDR3 coding sequence is TGTGCCAGCAGCAAGACAGGGGGGATTCAGCCCCAGCATTTT. It yields the protein CASSKTGGIQPQHF.

This chain connects TRBV28 to TRBJ1-1; D unclear. This CDR3 spans 14 amino acids. The V end lost 5 bases, the J end lost 1 base, and 11 bases lay between the germline ends. CDR1 and CDR2 from the germline V gene are MDHEN and SYDVKM. CDR3 protein: CASSLLTGNTEAFF. The CDR3, as DNA: TGTGCCAGCAGTCTTTTGACTGGGAACACTGAAGCTTTCTTT.

This sequence joins TRBV9 and TRBJ1-2; D may be TRBD1 (6 bases). Germline V gene data show CDR1 as SGDLS and CDR2 as YYNGEE. The CDR3 has 15 residues. V shed 3 bases and J shed 3 bases, with 15 bases lying between them. The CDR3 coding sequence is TGTGCCAGCAGCGGCGGCAGGGGCGCGGACTATGGCTACACCTTC. This gives the protein CASSGGRGADYGYTF.

V is TRBV7-3 and J is TRBJ2-2; 7 positions match TRBD2. Germline CDR1 SGHTA, CDR2 FQGTGA. V was clipped by 3 bases and J by 1 base; unmatched bases: 2. The CDR3 loop spans 15 amino acids. The CDR3 spells CASSFERGNTGELFF. CDR3 DNA sequence: TGTGCCAGCAGCTTCGAGCGGGGGAACACCGGGGAGCTGTTTTTT.

The rearrangement links TRBV7-2 to TRBJ1-6; D gene uncertain. Deletions cut 1 base from V and 9 bases from J, with 13 bases between. The CDR3 loop spans 15 amino acids. CDR1 and CDR2 (germline): SGHTA, FQGNSA. DNA for the CDR3: TGTGCCAGCAGCTTAGTAGACGGGAGAACTTCACCCCTCCACTTT. Amino acids: CASSLVDGRTSPLHF.

The chain employs TRBV6-1 and TRBJ1-1; no definite D call. V lost 5 bases to trimming and J lost 0 bases, with 10 bases between them. Germline CDR1 MNHNS, CDR2 SASEGT. The CDR3 is 14 amino acids. CDR3 residues: CASSRNRLNTEAFF. CDR3 DNA sequence: TGTGCCAGCAGTCGGAACAGATTGAACACTGAAGCTTTCTTT.

V is TRBV7-2 and J is TRBJ2-1; 7 bases line up with TRBD1. CDR1 is SGHTA and CDR2 is FQGNSA in the germline V gene. Losses at the gene ends were 4 bases for V and 9 bases for J; bases not matched to a gene: 6. The CDR3 length is 13 residues. The chain's CDR3 is CASSSHRGSEQFF. The DNA for the CDR3 is TGTGCCAGCAGCTCCCACAGGGGAAGTGAGCAGTTCTTC.

The chain couples TRBV5-1 to TRBJ1-4, with D hard to call. Germline V gene data show CDR1 as SGHRS and CDR2 as YFSETQ. CDR3 length: 14 amino acids. V was cut by 4 bases and J by 8 bases, with 15 bases left in between. CDR3 nucleotides: TGCGCCAGCAGCCAGACAAGCTCTGGAGAAAAACTGTTTTTT. It specifies CASSQTSSGEKLFF.

The V gene is TRBV14, the J gene TRBJ2-3; D gene uncertain. V lost 4 bases and J lost 3, with 8 bases in between. Germline V gene lookup returns CDR1 SGHDN and CDR2 FVKESK. The CDR3 contains 13 residues. The CDR3 region has the DNA TGTGCCAGCAGCCCCCTAGGAACAGATACGCAGTATTTT. Its translation is CASSPLGTDTQYF. Using reference TRBV14 and TRBJ2-3 for the parts outside the CDR3, the full variable domain is EAGVTQFPSHSVIEKGQTVTLRCDPISGHDNLYWYRRVMGKEIKFLLHFVKESKQDESGMPNNRFLAERTGGTYSTLKVQPAELEDSGVYFCASSPLGTDTQYFGPGTRLTVL.

CDR3 residues: CAISEGGARGYTF. The CDR3 nucleotides read TGTGCCATCAGTGAAGGAGGCGCTAGGGGCTACACCTTC. The chain uses TRBV10-3 and TRBJ1-2, with D unresolved. Germline V gives CDR1 ENHRY, CDR2 SYGVKD. The V and J ends lost 3 bases and 8 bases respectively, with 13 bases between them. The CDR3 contains 13 residues.

This sequence joins TRBV15 and TRBJ1-3, with no clear D. Trimming cost V 5 bases and J 2 bases, with 16 bases left between them. CDR1 is LNHNV and CDR2 is YYDKDF in the germline V gene (reference sequence). The CDR3 totals 16 residues. The CDR3, as DNA: TGTGCCACCAGCGCCCGGGTGGGTTATGCTGGAAACACCATATATTTT. It codes for CATSARVGYAGNTIYF.

As to this clone: Its ends do not fully match the called genes, so a read error is possible. The rearrangement uses TRBV7-2 and TRBJ2-7; TRBD2 matches 10 bases. In germline, CDR1 is SGHTA, CDR2 FQGNSA. The length of the CDR3 is 14 residues. The CDR3 reads CASSSVEGSGGTSF. Written as DNA, the CDR3 is TGTGCCAGCAGTTCGGTCGAGGGTAGCGGGGGGACCTCCTTC.

The chain is built from TRBV6-5 and TRBJ1-1; no definite D call. The CDR3 runs 15 residues. Germline V gene lookup returns CDR1 MNHEY and CDR2 SVGAGI. V dropped 3 bases and J dropped 5 bases, with 16 bases sitting between them. The CDR3 spells CASSYDRRTGTEAFF. The CDR3, as DNA: TGTGCCAGCAGTTATGATCGACGCACGGGGACTGAAGCTTTCTTT.

The J gene is TRBJ2-7, the V gene TRBV14; 9 bases agree with TRBD2. CDR3 length: 13 residues. Per germline, CDR1 SGHDN and CDR2 FVKESK. Trimming at V came to 6 bases and at J to 3 bases, leaving 3 bases not matched to a gene. This chain's CDR3 is CASSPTSGYEQYF. In nucleotides, the CDR3 is TGTGCCAGCAGTCCGACTAGCGGCTACGAGCAGTACTTC.

V gene TRBV2 combines with J gene TRBJ2-5; the D is unclear. Germline V gives CDR1 SNHLY, CDR2 FYNNEI. V lost 4 bases and J lost 2, with 5 bases in between. The CDR3 totals 12 residues. The CDR3: CASSGPQETQYF. CDR3 nucleotide sequence: TGTGCCAGCAGTGGGCCACAAGAGACCCAGTACTTC.

V and J are TRBV7-3 and TRBJ2-4; TRBD2 matches at 12 bases. With 2 bases clipped from V and 9 bases from J, the junction kept 11 bases outside the gene matches. Germline lookup yields CDR1 SGHTA and CDR2 FQGTGA. CDR3 length: 17 residues. CDR3 DNA: TGTGCCAGCAGCTTACATCCTTCGACTAGCGGGGGCACCATTCAGTACTTC. Residues: CASSLHPSTSGGTIQYF.

The J gene is TRBJ1-2, the V gene TRBV9, with D possibly TRBD1 on 6 matching bases. The CDR3 sequence is 16 residues long. Germline V gene lookup returns CDR1 SGDLS and CDR2 YYNGEE. Trimming took off 3 bases at V and 5 bases at J, with 20 bases between the two ends. This chain's CDR3 is CASSASIGGGAYGYTF. The DNA for the CDR3 is TGTGCCAGCAGCGCCTCCATAGGAGGGGGGGCATATGGCTACACCTTC.

This clone was observed a single time. The rearrangement uses TRBV6-4 and TRBJ1-5, with D tentatively TRBD1 (5 bases). Germline V gene sequence: CDR1 MRHNA, CDR2 SNTAGT. The CDR3 covers 12 residues. V lost 2 bases and J lost 8, with 7 bases in between. The CDR3 DNA follows: TGTGCCAGCAGTGACCCGGGGGAGCCCCAGCATTTT. It is translated as CASSDPGEPQHF.

This chain uses TRBV28 with TRBJ1-3; weak D call: TRBD1 (6 bases). Per the germline V gene, CDR1 is MDHEN and CDR2 is SYDVKM. V was shortened by 11 bases and J by 1 base, with 12 bases between the two germline ends. The CDR3 length is 13 residues. For the CDR3, the DNA is TGTGCCGCCACCAGGGGATCTGGAAACACCATATATTTT. Translation gives CAATRGSGNTIYF.

This chain joins TRBV28 and TRBJ1-4; 9 nucleotides align to TRBD1. V lost 4 bases to trimming and J lost 2 bases; unmatched junction nucleotides: 5. The CDR3 extends over 16 amino acids. Germline CDR1 is MDHEN and CDR2 is SYDVKM. The CDR3 reads CASSYRGTGTNEKLFF. CDR3 coding DNA: TGTGCCAGCAGTTACCGCGGGACAGGGACTAATGAAAAACTGTTTTTT.

V is TRBV7-9 and J is TRBJ1-1; D remains unclear. The germline V gene has CDR1 SEHNR and CDR2 FQNEAQ (reference sequence). The CDR3 consists of 14 residues. V shed 4 bases and J shed 1 base, with 10 bases lying between them. The CDR3 protein is CASSSSSGNTEAFF. Here the CDR3 DNA reads TGTGCCAGCAGCTCCTCATCGGGGAACACTGAAGCTTTCTTT.